This TCR beta chain was identified in a study of PD-L1 blockade in urothelial cancer. The overall study: Blood gave a median about 150,000 T cells.

Time point of the sample: pretreatment peripheral blood. Generated by immunoSEQ multiplex PCR, the TCRdb table keeps only in-frame clones and is missing some. Of 85,000 to 100,000 clones in the sample, around 86% were seen once. This clone was picked up a small number of times. Trimming pared 2 bases from V and 5 bases from J, leaving 6 bases between. Germline V gene lookup returns CDR1 SGHVS and CDR2 FQNEAQ. The CDR3 loop spans 13 amino acids. Sequencing was performed on PBMCs, taken around atezolizumab (anti-PD-L1) treatment. The V and J genes are TRBV7-8 and TRBJ1-4; D gene unclear. The receptor comes from a man in his sixties with urothelial cancer. CDR3 sequence (DNA): TGTGCCAGCAGCTTAAATCCGAATGAAAAACTGTTTTTT. Its translation is CASSLNPNEKLFF. The full variable domain, with the rest looked up from reference TRBV7-8 and TRBJ1-4, is GAGVSQSPRYKVAKRGQDVALRCDPISGHVSLFWYQQALGQGPEFLTYFQNEAQLDKSGLPSDRFFAERPEGSVSTLKIQRTQQEDSAVYLCASSLNPNEKLFFGSGTQLSVL.